This T cell receptor beta chain was found in a study of human T cells and chemical hapten exposure. This clonotype has only a few counts. Via MiXCR, TCRdb re-called the RACE reads, giving one row per CDR3 protein. This table holds 350,000 to 400,000 distinct CDR3 sequences, about 6% found once. The CDR3 runs 13 residues. V lost 2 bases, J lost 7 bases, and 9 bases lay in between. Germline V CDR1 and CDR2: LNHDA, SQIVND (reference sequence). The time point was: patch test 2, 6 weeks after DPC sensitization. Treatment meaning: therapeutic diphenylcyclopropenone sensitization with weekly scalp DPC. This chain links TRBV19 with TRBJ1-5; D is uncertain. The sequencing used whole blood, collected in connection with sensitization to the hapten diphenylcyclopropenone (DPC). The clonotype comes from a woman younger than 35 with alopecia areata. Some clones in this sample may be carry-over from other donors' samples. In DNA form, the CDR3 reads TGTGCCAGTAGTATAAGGCAGGACCAGCCCCAGCATTTT. Translating gives CASSIRQDQPQHF.